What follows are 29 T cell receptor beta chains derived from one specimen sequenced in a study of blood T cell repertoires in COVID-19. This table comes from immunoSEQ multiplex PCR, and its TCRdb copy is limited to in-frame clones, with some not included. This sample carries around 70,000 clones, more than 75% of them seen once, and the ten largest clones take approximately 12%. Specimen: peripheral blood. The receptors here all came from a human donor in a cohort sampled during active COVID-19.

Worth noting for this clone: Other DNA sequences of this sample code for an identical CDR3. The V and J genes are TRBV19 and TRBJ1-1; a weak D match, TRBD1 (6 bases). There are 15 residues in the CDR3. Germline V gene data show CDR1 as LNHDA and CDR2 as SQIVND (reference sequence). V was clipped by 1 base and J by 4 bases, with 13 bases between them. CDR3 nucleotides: TGTGCCAGTAGTATAGGCGGGGGCGTAGGCACTGAAGCTTTCTTT. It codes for CASSIGGGVGTEAFF.

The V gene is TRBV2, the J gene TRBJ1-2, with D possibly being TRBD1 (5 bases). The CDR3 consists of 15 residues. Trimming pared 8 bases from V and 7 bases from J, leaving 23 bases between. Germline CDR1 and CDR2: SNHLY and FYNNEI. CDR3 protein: CASPPAGMRTSGYTF. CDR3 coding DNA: TGTGCCAGCCCTCCGGCAGGGATGAGGACGAGTGGCTACACCTTC.

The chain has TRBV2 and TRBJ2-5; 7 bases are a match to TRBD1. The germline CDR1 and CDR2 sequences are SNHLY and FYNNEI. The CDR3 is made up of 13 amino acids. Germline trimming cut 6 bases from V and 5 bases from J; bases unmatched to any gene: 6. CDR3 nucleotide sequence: TGTGCCAGCAGGATTCAGGGGGTCGAGACCCAGTACTTC. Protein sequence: CASRIQGVETQYF.

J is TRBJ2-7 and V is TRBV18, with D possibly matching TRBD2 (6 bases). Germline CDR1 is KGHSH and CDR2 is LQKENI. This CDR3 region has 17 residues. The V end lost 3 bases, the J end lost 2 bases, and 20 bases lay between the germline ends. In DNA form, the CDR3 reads TGTGCCAGCTCACCGAAACCTCCTGGCGGGACGGCCTACGAGCAGTACTTC. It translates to CASSPKPPGGTAYEQYF.

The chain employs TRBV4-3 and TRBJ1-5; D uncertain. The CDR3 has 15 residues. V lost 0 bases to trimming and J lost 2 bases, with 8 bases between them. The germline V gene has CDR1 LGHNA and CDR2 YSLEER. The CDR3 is CASSQDEGGNQPQHF. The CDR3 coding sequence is TGCGCCAGCAGCCAAGACGAAGGAGGCAATCAGCCCCAGCATTTT.

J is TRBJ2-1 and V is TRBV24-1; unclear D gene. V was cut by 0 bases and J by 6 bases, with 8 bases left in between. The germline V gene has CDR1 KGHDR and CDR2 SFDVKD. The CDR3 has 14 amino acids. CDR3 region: CATSDLVSGNEQFF. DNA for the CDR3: TGTGCCACCAGTGATTTGGTATCCGGCAATGAGCAGTTCTTC.

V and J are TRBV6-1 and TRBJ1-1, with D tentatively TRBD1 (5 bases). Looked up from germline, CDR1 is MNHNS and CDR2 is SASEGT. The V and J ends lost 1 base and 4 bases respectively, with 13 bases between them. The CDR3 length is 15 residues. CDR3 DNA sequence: TGTGCCAGCAGTGAAGAGGCAGGGCAGGGCACTGAAGCTTTCTTT. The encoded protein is CASSEEAGQGTEAFF.

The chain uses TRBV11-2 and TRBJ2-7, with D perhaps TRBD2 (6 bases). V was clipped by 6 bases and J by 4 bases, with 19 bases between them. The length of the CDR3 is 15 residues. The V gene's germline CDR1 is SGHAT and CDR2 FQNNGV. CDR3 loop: CASRQAVAGTYEQYF. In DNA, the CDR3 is TGTGCCAGCAGACAGGCGGTGGCTGGGACTTACGAGCAGTACTTC.

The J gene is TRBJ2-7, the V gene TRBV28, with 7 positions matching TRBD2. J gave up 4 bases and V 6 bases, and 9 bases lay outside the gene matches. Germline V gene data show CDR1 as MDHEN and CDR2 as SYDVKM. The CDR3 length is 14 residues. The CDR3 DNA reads TGTGCCAGCAGCACGCCTCTGGGGGGGTACGAGCAGTACTTC. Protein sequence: CASSTPLGGYEQYF.

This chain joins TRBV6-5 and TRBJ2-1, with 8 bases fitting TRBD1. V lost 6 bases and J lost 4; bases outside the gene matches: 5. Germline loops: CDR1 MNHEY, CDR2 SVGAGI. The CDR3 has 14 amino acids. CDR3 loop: CASRPGQVYNEQFF. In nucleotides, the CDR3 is TGTGCCAGCAGGCCGGGACAGGTTTACAATGAGCAGTTCTTC.

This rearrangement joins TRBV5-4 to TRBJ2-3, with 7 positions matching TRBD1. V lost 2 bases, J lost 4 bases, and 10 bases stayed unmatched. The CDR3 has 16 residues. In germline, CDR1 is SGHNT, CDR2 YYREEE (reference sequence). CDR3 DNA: TGTGCCAGCAGCTTAGGTGGGACAGATATCCCAGATACGCAGTATTTT. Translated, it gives CASSLGGTDIPDTQYF.

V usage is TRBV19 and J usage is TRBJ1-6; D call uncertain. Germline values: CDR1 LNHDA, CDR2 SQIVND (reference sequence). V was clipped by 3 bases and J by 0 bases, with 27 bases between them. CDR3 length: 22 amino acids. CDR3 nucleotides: TGTGCCAGTAGTATCTTCTGGTGGTCGGAGGGCCGAATGAGCTCCTATAATTCACCCCTCCACTTT. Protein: CASSIFWWSEGRMSSYNSPLHF.

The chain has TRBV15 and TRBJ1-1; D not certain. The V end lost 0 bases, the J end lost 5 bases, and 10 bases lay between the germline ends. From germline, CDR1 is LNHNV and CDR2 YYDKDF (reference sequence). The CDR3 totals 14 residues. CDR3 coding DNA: TGTGCCACCAGCAGAGAGAGGAGCTGGACTGAAGCTTTCTTT. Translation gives CATSRERSWTEAFF.

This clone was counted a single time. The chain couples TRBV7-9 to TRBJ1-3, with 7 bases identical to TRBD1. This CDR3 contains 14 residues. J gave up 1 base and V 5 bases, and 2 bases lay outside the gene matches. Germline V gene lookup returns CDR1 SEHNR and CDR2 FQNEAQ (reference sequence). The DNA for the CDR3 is TGTGCCAGCAGCGCCAGGGGGTCTGGAAACACCATATATTTT. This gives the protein CASSARGSGNTIYF.

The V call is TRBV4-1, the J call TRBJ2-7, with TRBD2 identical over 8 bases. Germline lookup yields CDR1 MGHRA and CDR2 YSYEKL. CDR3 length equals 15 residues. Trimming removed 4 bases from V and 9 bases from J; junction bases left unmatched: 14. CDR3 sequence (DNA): TGCGCCAGCAGCCCTAGCGGGCAGGGTTCGTTGGTGCAGTACTTC. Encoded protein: CASSPSGQGSLVQYF.

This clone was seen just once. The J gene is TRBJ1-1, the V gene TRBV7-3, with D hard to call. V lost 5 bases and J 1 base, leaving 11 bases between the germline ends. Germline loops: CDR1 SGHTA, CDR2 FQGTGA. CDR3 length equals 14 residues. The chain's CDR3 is CASSLLGGNTEAFF. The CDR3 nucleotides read TGTGCCAGCAGCCTACTCGGCGGGAACACTGAAGCTTTCTTT.

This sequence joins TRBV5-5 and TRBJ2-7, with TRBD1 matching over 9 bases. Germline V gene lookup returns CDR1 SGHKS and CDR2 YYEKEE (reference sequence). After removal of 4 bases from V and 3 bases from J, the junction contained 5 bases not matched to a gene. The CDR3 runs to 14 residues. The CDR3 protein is CASSLQGAFYEQYF. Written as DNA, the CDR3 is TGTGCCAGCAGCCTACAGGGGGCCTTCTACGAGCAGTACTTC.

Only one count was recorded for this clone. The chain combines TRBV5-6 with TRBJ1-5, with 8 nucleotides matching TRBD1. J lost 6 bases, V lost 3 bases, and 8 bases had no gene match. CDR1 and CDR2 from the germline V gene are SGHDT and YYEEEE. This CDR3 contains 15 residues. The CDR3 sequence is CASSSSGTGVQPQHF. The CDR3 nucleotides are TGTGCCAGCAGCTCCTCAGGGACAGGCGTTCAGCCCCAGCATTTT.

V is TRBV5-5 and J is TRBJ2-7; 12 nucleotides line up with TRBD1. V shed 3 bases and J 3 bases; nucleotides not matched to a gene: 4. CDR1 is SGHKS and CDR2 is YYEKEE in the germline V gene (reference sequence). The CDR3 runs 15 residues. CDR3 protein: CASSWGTGGGYEQYF. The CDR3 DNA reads TGTGCCAGCAGCTGGGGGACAGGGGGCGGCTACGAGCAGTACTTC.

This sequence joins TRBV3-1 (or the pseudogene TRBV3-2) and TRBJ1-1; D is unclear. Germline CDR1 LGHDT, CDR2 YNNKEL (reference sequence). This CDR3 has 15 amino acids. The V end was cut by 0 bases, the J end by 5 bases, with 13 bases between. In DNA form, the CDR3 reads TGTGCCAGCAGCCAAGATAGGGTGCGGGTGACTGAAGCTTTCTTT. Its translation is CASSQDRVRVTEAFF.

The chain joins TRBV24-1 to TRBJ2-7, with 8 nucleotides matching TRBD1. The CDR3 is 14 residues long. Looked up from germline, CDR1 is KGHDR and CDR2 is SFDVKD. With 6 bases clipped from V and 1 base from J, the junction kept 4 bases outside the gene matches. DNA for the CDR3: TGTGCCACCAGTCGGACAGGGAGGTCCTACGAGCAGTACTTC. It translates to CATSRTGRSYEQYF.

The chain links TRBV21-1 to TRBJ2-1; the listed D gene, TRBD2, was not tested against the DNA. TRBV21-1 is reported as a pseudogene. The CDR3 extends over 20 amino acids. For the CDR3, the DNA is TGTGCCAGCAGCAAAGGGACCGGGACTAGCGGGGGGGCCGAGCACAATGAGCAGTTCTTC. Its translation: CASSKGTGTSGGAEHNEQFF.

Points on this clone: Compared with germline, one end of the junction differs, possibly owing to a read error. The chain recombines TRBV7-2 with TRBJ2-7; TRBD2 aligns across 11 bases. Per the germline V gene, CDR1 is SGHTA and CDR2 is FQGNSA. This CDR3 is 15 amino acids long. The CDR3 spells CASSLAGGSSYEQYF. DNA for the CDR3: TGTGCCAGCAGTTTAGCGGGGGGGAGCTCCTACGAGCAGTACTTC.

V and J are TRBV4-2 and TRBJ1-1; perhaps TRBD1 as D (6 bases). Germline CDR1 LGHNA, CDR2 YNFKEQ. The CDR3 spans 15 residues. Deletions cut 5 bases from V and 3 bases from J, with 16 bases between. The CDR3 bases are TGTGCCAGCAGCACAAAGGAGGGGGGGGACACTGAAGCTTTCTTT. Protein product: CASSTKEGGDTEAFF.

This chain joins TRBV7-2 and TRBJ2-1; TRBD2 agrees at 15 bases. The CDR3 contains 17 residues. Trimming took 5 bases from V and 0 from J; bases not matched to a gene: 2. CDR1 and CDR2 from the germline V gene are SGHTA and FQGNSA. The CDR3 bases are TGTGCCAGCAGCCGGGGACTAGCGGGGGGCTCCTACAATGAGCAGTTCTTC. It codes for CASSRGLAGGSYNEQFF.

The CDR3: CASTPRTGEAGELFF. CDR3 coding DNA: TGTGCCAGCACCCCACGCACGGGGGAGGCCGGGGAGCTGTTTTTT. V gene TRBV6-5 combines with J gene TRBJ2-2, with a possible D match to TRBD2 (6 bases). This CDR3 has 15 amino acids. Germline V gives CDR1 MNHEY, CDR2 SVGAGI. V dropped 7 bases and J dropped 6 bases, with 18 bases sitting between them.

The CDR3 DNA reads as TGTGCCAGCAGCTTAGCGCGGGGGCAGGGAGGAGATACGCAGTATTTT. Its translation is CASSLARGQGGDTQYF. The V and J genes are TRBV7-2 and TRBJ2-3; possibly TRBD2 for D (7 bases). The CDR3 extends over 16 amino acids. The ends were cut back, 0 bases at V and 5 bases at J, with 15 bases in the middle. Germline V lookup: CDR1 SGHTA, CDR2 FQGNSA.

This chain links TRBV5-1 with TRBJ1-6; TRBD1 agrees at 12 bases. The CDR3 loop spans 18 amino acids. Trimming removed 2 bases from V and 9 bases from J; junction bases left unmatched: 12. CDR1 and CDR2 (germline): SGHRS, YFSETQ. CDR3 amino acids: CASSLRGTGGDVGSPLHF. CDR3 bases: TGCGCCAGCAGCTTACGGGGGACAGGGGGCGATGTGGGTTCACCCCTCCACTTT.

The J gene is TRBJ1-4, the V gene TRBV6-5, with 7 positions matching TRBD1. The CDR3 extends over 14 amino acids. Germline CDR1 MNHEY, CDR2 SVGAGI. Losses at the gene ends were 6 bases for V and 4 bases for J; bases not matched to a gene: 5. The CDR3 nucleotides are TGTGCCAGCAGCCTCGGACAGGTTAATGAAAAACTGTTTTTT. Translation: CASSLGQVNEKLFF.